This T cell receptor beta chain stems from a study of neurological immune-mediated disorders. Overall study: Disease course was recorded as relapsing-remitting for some 31 and secondary progressive for about 8.5% of the roughly 35 multiple sclerosis patients. Whole-study findings and limits: None of the CDR3 amino acid sequences of expanded clones recurred across subjects, suggesting private repertoires in all groups.

This clonotype was counted many times. Antigen unknown. The V gene lost 1 base and the J gene lost 4 bases, with 12 bases spanning the gap. In germline, CDR1 is DFQATT, CDR2 SNEGSKA (reference sequence). This CDR3 has 14 residues. 2 million unsorted PBMCs were stored in RNAlater at -80 °C before RNA extraction. Synthesis of cDNA used 5'RACE (with 10-nucleotide random UMIs). TCRdb independently ran MiXCR on the 5' RACE reads; one entry per CDR3 protein. The data hold roughly 28,000 distinct CDR3 sequences, with about 3% observed a single time. The sequencing sample was made of PBMCs. The rearrangement links TRBV20-1 to TRBJ2-3, with D perhaps being TRBD1 or TRBD2 (6 bases each). The TCR sequence derives from a woman under 40 with multiple sclerosis. CDR3 amino acids: CSARVGGGADTQYF. CDR3 in DNA: TGCAGTGCTAGAGTTGGAGGGGGTGCAGATACGCAGTATTTT.